The 22 T cell receptor beta chains presented below share a single source sample, sequenced in a study of shared clonotypes between healthy human individuals. Measured with immunoSEQ multiplex PCR; TCRdb has only the in-frame clones, and not every one. The data show millions of clones, roughly nine tenths seen once. The source material was naive CD4+ T cells sorted from blood. Subset described: CD45RA+ positively selected. Receptor source: a man aged 18 to 30 in good health.

CDR3 coding DNA: TGTGCCAGCAGTCTTACAGGGGACTATGGCTACACCTTC. Encoded protein: CASSLTGDYGYTF. This rearrangement joins TRBV6-4 to TRBJ1-2; 7 bases align to TRBD1. Germline CDR1 and CDR2: MRHNA and SNTAGT. The J segment lost 3 bases and the V segment lost 5 bases, leaving 3 bases of the junction unmatched. The CDR3 spans 13 residues.

The CDR3 is CASSLPMTGVGEKLFF. The DNA of the CDR3 is TGTGCCAGCAGCCTCCCCATGACTGGGGTGGGCGAAAAACTGTTTTTT. This chain uses TRBV5-5 with TRBJ1-4; no clear D gene. Germline CDR1 SGHKS, CDR2 YYEKEE (reference sequence). Trimming pared 4 bases from V and 8 bases from J, leaving 21 bases between. The CDR3 is made up of 16 amino acids.

The chain employs TRBV5-1 and TRBJ2-1, with D possibly being TRBD1 (6 bases). The germline V gene encodes CDR1 SGHRS and CDR2 YFSETQ. The CDR3 is made up of 15 amino acids. Trimming pared 2 bases from V and 4 bases from J, leaving 13 bases between. CDR3 nucleotide sequence: TGCGCCAGCAGCTTAAACGGACAGCAATACAATGAGCAGTTCTTC. It translates to CASSLNGQQYNEQFF.

The chain combines TRBV6-4 with TRBJ1-6, with 9 positions matching TRBD1. CDR1 and CDR2 (germline): MRHNA, SNTAGT. J gave up 9 bases and V 8 bases, and 8 bases lay outside the gene matches. The CDR3 has 14 residues. The CDR3 DNA follows: TGTGCCAGCCGCCCTACAGGGGGCTCTTCACCCCTCCACTTT. Its translation: CASRPTGGSSPLHF.

The chain couples TRBV18 to TRBJ2-7; maybe TRBD1 (6 bases). Germline CDR1 is KGHSH and CDR2 is LQKENI. The CDR3 length is 14 residues. Trimming removed 2 bases from V and 5 bases from J, with 13 bases in between. DNA for the CDR3: TGTGCCAGCTCACCATTCGTACAGGGTCACGAGCAGTACTTC. Protein product: CASSPFVQGHEQYF.

The rearrangement uses TRBV19 and TRBJ1-1; 7 positions match TRBD1. The CDR3 has 14 residues. Germline V lookup: CDR1 LNHDA, CDR2 SQIVND (reference sequence). Trimming took 6 bases from V and 7 from J; bases not matched to a gene: 11. CDR3 DNA: TGTGCCAGTAGCCAGACAGGGTTTAAGGGTGAAGCTTTCTTT. Encoded protein: CASSQTGFKGEAFF.

Points on this clone: Other nucleotide sequences in the sample specify the same CDR3. This chain uses TRBV5-1 with TRBJ2-5; D is ambiguous. CDR3 length: 13 residues. V was shortened by 0 bases and J by 5 bases, with 8 bases between the two germline ends. From germline, CDR1 is SGHRS and CDR2 YFSETQ. The CDR3 DNA reads TGCGCCAGCAGCTTGGGTAGTTTGGAGACCCAGTACTTC. This sequence encodes CASSLGSLETQYF.

The chain employs TRBV10-3 and TRBJ2-5, with D perhaps TRBD1 (6 bases). Per germline, CDR1 ENHRY and CDR2 SYGVKD. V gave up 10 bases and J gave up 3 bases, with 12 bases separating them. The CDR3 length is 12 residues. CDR3 in amino acids: CANADSEETQYF. The CDR3 nucleotides are TGTGCCAACGCGGACAGTGAAGAGACCCAGTACTTC.

The chain couples TRBV7-2 to TRBJ2-6, with D uncertain. The germline V and J ends were trimmed by 5 bases and 0 bases, with 14 bases remaining between them. This CDR3 comprises 17 residues. The V gene's germline CDR1 is SGHTA and CDR2 FQGNSA. The CDR3 region has the DNA TGTGCCAGCAGCAGATGGGGAACCAACTCTGGGGCCAACGTCCTGACTTTC. Residues: CASSRWGTNSGANVLTF.

This rearrangement joins TRBV28 to TRBJ2-6, with D perhaps TRBD2 (5 bases). The CDR3 totals 15 residues. Germline assignment: CDR1 MDHEN and CDR2 SYDVKM. V was pared by 6 bases and J by 2 bases, with 11 bases between. CDR3 bases: TGTGCCAGCAGGGGTTCCGGGGCTGGGGCCAACGTCCTGACTTTC. The encoded protein is CASRGSGAGANVLTF.

The chain is built from TRBV18 and TRBJ1-2; D might be TRBD1 (6 bases). CDR3 length: 14 residues. The V gene lost 0 bases and the J gene lost 7 bases, with 12 bases spanning the gap. Germline V CDR1 and CDR2: KGHSH, LQKENI. The CDR3 nucleotides are TGTGCCAGCTCACCACCGGCGGGGGGCGGTGGCTACACCTTC. It translates to CASSPPAGGGGYTF.

Only a few counts were recorded for this clone. The chain combines TRBV10-2 with TRBJ1-1; D may be TRBD1 (5 bases). This CDR3 is built from 13 residues. V dropped 1 base and J dropped 4 bases, with 7 bases sitting between them. Germline-derived CDR1 and CDR2 are WSHSY and SAAADI. The DNA for the CDR3 is TGCGCCAGCAGTGAGTGGAGGGGCACTGAAGCTTTCTTT. Its protein is CASSEWRGTEAFF.

This chain connects TRBV19 to TRBJ2-1, with 8 nucleotides matching TRBD2. The CDR3 extends over 15 amino acids. The V gene's germline CDR1 is LNHDA and CDR2 SQIVND (reference sequence). Trimming removed 4 bases from V and 9 bases from J; junction bases left unmatched: 11. The CDR3 sequence is CASSKWRGEKGEQFF. CDR3 nucleotide sequence: TGTGCCAGTAGTAAATGGCGGGGGGAAAAAGGTGAGCAGTTCTTC. The complete variable domain, with remaining parts taken from reference TRBV19 and TRBJ2-1, reads DGGITQSPKYLFRKEGQNVTLSCEQNLNHDAMYWYRQDPGQGLRLIYYSQIVNDFQKGDIAEGYSVSREKKESFPLTVTSAQKNPTAFYLCASSKWRGEKGEQFFGPGTRLTVL.

The CDR3 DNA sequence: TGTGCCAGCAGTCCCCTTAATCAGCCCCAGCATTTT. Protein sequence: CASSPLNQPQHF. The chain has TRBV6-6 and TRBJ1-5; D not resolved. The V and J ends lost 5 bases and 4 bases respectively, with 6 bases between them. The CDR3 consists of 12 residues. The germline V gene encodes CDR1 MNHNY and CDR2 SVGAGI (reference sequence).

The V gene is TRBV5-1, the J gene TRBJ2-2; D is perhaps TRBD1 or TRBD2 (5 bases each). V lost 0 bases to trimming and J lost 3 bases, with 9 bases between them. This CDR3 is 15 amino acids long. Germline V gene sequence: CDR1 SGHRS, CDR2 YFSETQ. CDR3 sequence (DNA): TGCGCCAGCAGCTTGGACGGGGCGGACACCGGGGAGCTGTTTTTT. Translation gives CASSLDGADTGELFF.

The chain is built from TRBV18 and TRBJ2-5, with D possibly TRBD1 on 6 matching bases. V lost 4 bases, J lost 2 bases, and 8 bases lay in between. The CDR3 loop spans 13 amino acids. Germline loops: CDR1 KGHSH, CDR2 LQKENI. The CDR3 DNA sequence: TGTGCCAGCTCACGGGACATTCAAGAGACCCAGTACTTC. Its protein is CASSRDIQETQYF.

This chain connects TRBV11-2 to TRBJ2-3, with D perhaps TRBD1 or TRBD2 (5 bases each). The V gene lost 2 bases and the J gene lost 1 base, with 10 bases spanning the gap. From germline, CDR1 is SGHAT and CDR2 FQNNGV. The CDR3 totals 15 residues. CDR3 loop: CASSLRGVGTDTQYF. The DNA for the CDR3 is TGTGCCAGCAGCTTAAGGGGAGTGGGCACAGATACGCAGTATTTT.

The CDR3 spells CASGWDRSYEQYF. Written as DNA, the CDR3 is TGTGCCAGCGGGTGGGACAGATCCTACGAGCAGTACTTC. The J gene is TRBJ2-7, the V gene TRBV28; the match to TRBD1 covers 7 bases. CDR1 and CDR2 from the germline V gene are MDHEN and SYDVKM. The CDR3 has 13 amino acids. Losses at the gene ends were 8 bases for V and 1 base for J; bases not matched to a gene: 5.

As for this clone: Other nucleotide sequences in the sample specify the same CDR3. The J gene is TRBJ2-3, the V gene TRBV10-3; TRBD2 aligns across 12 bases. This CDR3 comprises 15 residues. CDR1 and CDR2 (germline): ENHRY, SYGVKD. After removal of 5 bases from V and 3 bases from J, the junction contained 3 bases not matched to a gene. The CDR3 DNA sequence: TGTGCCATCAGTTCGACTAGCGGGAGTACAGATACGCAGTATTTT. Its protein is CAISSTSGSTDTQYF.

J is TRBJ2-1 and V is TRBV19; possibly TRBD2 for D (6 bases). From germline, CDR1 is LNHDA and CDR2 SQIVND (reference sequence). V shed 7 bases and J shed 7 bases, with 17 bases lying between them. The CDR3 sequence is 14 residues long. CDR3 amino acids: CASTATGVGNEQFF. The CDR3, as DNA: TGTGCCAGTACGGCGACGGGAGTGGGGAATGAGCAGTTCTTC. Drawing the rest from reference TRBV19 and TRBJ2-1, the complete variable domain is DGGITQSPKYLFRKEGQNVTLSCEQNLNHDAMYWYRQDPGQGLRLIYYSQIVNDFQKGDIAEGYSVSREKKESFPLTVTSAQKNPTAFYLCASTATGVGNEQFFGPGTRLTVL.

The chain links TRBV19 to TRBJ1-5, with 8 bases identical to TRBD1. The CDR3 covers 14 residues. After removal of 10 bases from V and 2 bases from J, the junction contained 7 bases not matched to a gene. Per germline, CDR1 LNHDA and CDR2 SQIVND (reference sequence). The CDR3, as DNA: TGTGCCACCTCGTCGGACAGGGGCAATCAGCCCCAGCATTTT. Translated, it gives CATSSDRGNQPQHF.

This chain uses TRBV19 with TRBJ1-2, with D perhaps TRBD1 (6 bases). CDR1 is LNHDA, CDR2 SQIVND, per germline (reference sequence). With 9 bases removed from V and 3 bases from J, the gap between germline ends came to 20 bases. The CDR3 length is 15 residues. In nucleotides, the CDR3 is TGTGCCAGCGCTTCGGAGTCGGGGGCTTACTATGGCTACACCTTC. Its protein is CASASESGAYYGYTF. Combining the CDR3 with reference TRBV19 and TRBJ1-2 gives the whole variable domain DGGITQSPKYLFRKEGQNVTLSCEQNLNHDAMYWYRQDPGQGLRLIYYSQIVNDFQKGDIAEGYSVSREKKESFPLTVTSAQKNPTAFYLCASASESGAYYGYTFGSGTRLTVV.